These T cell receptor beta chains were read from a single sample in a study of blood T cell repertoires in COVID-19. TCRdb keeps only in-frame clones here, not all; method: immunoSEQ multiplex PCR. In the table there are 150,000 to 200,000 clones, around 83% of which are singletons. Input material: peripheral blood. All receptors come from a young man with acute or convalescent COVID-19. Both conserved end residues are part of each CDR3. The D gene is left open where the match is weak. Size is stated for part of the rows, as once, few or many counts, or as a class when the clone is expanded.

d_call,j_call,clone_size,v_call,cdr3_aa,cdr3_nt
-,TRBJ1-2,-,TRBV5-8,CASSRPDRNYGYTF,TGTGCCAGCAGCAGGCCCGACAGGAACTATGGCTACACCTTC
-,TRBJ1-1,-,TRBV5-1,CASSDDTGTYNTEAFF,TGCGCCAGCAGCGACGACACCGGGACATATAACACTGAAGCTTTCTTT
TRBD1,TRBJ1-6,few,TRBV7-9,CASSLGQNSPLHF,TGTGCCAGCAGCTTGGGACAGAATTCACCCCTCCACTTT
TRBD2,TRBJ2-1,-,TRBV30,CAWSVGRVRGQFF,TGTGCCTGGAGTGTGGGGAGGGTCCGTGGGCAGTTCTTC
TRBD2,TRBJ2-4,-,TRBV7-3,CASSLWQAGEKNIQYF,TGTGCCAGCAGCTTGTGGCAAGCGGGGGAGAAAAACATTCAGTACTTC
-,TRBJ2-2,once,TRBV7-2,CASSTRWLQGVNGELFF,TGTGCCAGCAGCACCCGCTGGCTACAGGGCGTAAACGGGGAGCTGTTTTTT
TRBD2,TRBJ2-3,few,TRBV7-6,CASSPDSGGQGDTQYF,TGTGCCAGCAGCCCCGATAGCGGGGGGCAGGGAGATACGCAGTATTTT
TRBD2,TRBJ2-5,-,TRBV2,CASSTSGGHQETQYF,TGTGCCAGCAGTACTAGCGGGGGGCATCAAGAGACCCAGTACTTC
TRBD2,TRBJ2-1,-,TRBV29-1,CSGRASGGPGNEQFF,TGCAGCGGGAGGGCTAGCGGGGGCCCGGGGAATGAGCAGTTCTTC
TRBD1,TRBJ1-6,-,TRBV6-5,CASRPGQTNSPLHF,TGTGCCAGCAGACCGGGACAGACTAATTCACCCCTCCACTTT
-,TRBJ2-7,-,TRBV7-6,CASSSRGGAYEQYF,TGTGCCAGCAGCTCCAGGGGAGGGGCCTACGAGCAGTACTTC
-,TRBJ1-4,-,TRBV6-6,CASSVTGYYEKLFF,TGTGCCAGCAGTGTAACAGGGTATTACGAAAAACTGTTTTTT
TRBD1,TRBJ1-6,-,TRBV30,CAWKVQGRSPLHF,TGTGCCTGGAAGGTACAGGGGCGATCACCCCTCCACTTT
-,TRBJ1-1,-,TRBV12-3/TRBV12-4,CASSFAGRPEAFF,TGTGCCAGCAGTTTTGCGGGTCGTCCTGAAGCTTTCTTT
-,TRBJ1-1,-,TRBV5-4,CASSLASAGVNTEAFF,TGTGCCAGCAGCTTGGCTTCGGCCGGAGTGAACACTGAAGCTTTCTTT
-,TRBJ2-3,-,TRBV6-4,CASSDRSGSDTQYF,TGTGCCAGCAGCGATAGGTCGGGGTCGGATACGCAGTATTTT
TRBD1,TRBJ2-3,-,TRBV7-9,CASSPNVRNRQGTDTQYF,TGTGCCAGCAGCCCAAACGTGAGAAATAGACAGGGTACAGATACGCAGTATTTT
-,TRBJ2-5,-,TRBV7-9,CASSRQGQETQYF,TGTGCCAGCAGCAGGCAGGGTCAAGAGACCCAGTACTTC
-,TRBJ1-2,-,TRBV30,CASSGGGYTF,TGTGCCTCCTCCGGGGGTGGCTACACCTTC
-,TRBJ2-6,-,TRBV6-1,CASTDAGLASGANVLTF,TGTGCCAGCACTGACGCGGGGCTGGCCTCTGGGGCCAACGTCCTGACTTTC
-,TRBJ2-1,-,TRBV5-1,CASSFEAEQFF,TGCGCCAGCAGCTTTGAGGCTGAGCAGTTCTTC
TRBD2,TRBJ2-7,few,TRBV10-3,CAISGRGNPEQYF,TGTGCCATCAGTGGGCGGGGGAACCCCGAGCAGTACTTC
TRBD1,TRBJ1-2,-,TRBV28,CASRLGTGGHGYTF,TGTGCCAGCAGGCTGGGGACAGGGGGCCATGGCTACACCTTC
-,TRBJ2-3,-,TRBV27,CASSLWPKTRIGDTQYF,TGTGCCAGCAGTTTATGGCCCAAAACTAGAATCGGAGATACGCAGTATTTT
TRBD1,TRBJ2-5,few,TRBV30,CAVDRGRRETQYF,TGTGCAGTCGACAGGGGCCGTCGGGAGACCCAGTACTTC
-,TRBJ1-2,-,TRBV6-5,CASVTLWRLGYTF,TGTGCCAGCGTCACCCTTTGGAGACTCGGCTACACCTTC
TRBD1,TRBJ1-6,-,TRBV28,CASSPPGQGYPNSPLHF,TGTGCCAGCAGTCCCCCGGGACAGGGGTACCCTAATTCACCCCTCCACTTT
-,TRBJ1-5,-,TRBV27,CASSGNGYSNQPQHF,TGTGCCAGCAGCGGGAACGGGTATAGCAATCAGCCCCAGCATTTT
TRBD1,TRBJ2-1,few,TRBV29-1,CSAGQGNFNEQFF,TGCAGCGCAGGACAGGGCAACTTCAATGAGCAGTTCTTC
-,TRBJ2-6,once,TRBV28,CASSLPSGSGANVLTF,TGTGCCAGCAGTTTACCTTCCGGGTCTGGGGCCAACGTCCTGACTTTC
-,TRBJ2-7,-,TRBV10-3,CAISDRGSYEQYF,TGTGCCATCAGTGATCGGGGCTCCTACGAGCAGTACTTC
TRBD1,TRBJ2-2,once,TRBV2,CASSDAPGTGVPGELFF,TGTGCCAGCAGTGATGCCCCCGGGACAGGGGTTCCCGGGGAGCTGTTTTTT
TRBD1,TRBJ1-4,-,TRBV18,CASSPSQGATNEKLFF,TGTGCCAGCTCACCGAGTCAGGGGGCAACTAATGAAAAACTGTTTTTT